The rows below give T cell receptor beta chains drawn from one sample of a study of CD8+ T cells in alopecia areata. This table comes from immunoSEQ multiplex PCR, and its TCRdb copy is limited to in-frame clones, with some not included. The sample carries under 300,000 clones, 60% recorded once. This sample comprised CD4+ T cells sorted from blood, obtained between weeks 51 and 52, from a patient treated with tofacitinib. The receptors were sampled from a human donor with alopecia areata. Both conserved end residues are part of each CDR3. Not every row has a clone size; where given, it reads once, few, many or a size class.

J: TRBJ2-5; V: TRBV25-1; size: NA; length: 15; CDR3: CASSVRDRSQETQYF
J: TRBJ1-1; V: TRBV6-5; size: NA; length: 12; CDR3: CASSYGGGEAFF
J: TRBJ1-6; V: TRBV30; size: NA; length: 13; CDR3: CAWGGKGHSPLHF
J: TRBJ1-6; V: TRBV30; size: NA; length: 14; CDR3: CAWTGGAANSPLHF
J: TRBJ1-2; V: TRBV30; size: NA; length: 11; CDR3: CAQAGGSGYTF
J: TRBJ2-2; V: TRBV4-1; size: NA; length: 17; CDR3: CASSQDQDSANTGELFF
J: TRBJ1-2; V: TRBV5-1; size: NA; length: 13; CDR3: CASSSLQGYGYTF
J: TRBJ2-1; V: TRBV4-2; size: NA; length: 15; CDR3: CASSLDSISYNEQFF
J: TRBJ2-7; V: TRBV6-1; size: NA; length: 13; CDR3: CASSDTWTSGGYF
J: TRBJ2-1; V: TRBV9; size: NA; length: 13; CDR3: CASSVGPGQGEFF
J: TRBJ2-7; V: TRBV5-1; size: NA; length: 13; CDR3: CASSLAPQGQQYF
J: TRBJ1-4; V: TRBV29-1; size: NA; length: 9; CDR3: CSVEDALFF
J: TRBJ1-6; V: TRBV23-1; size: NA; length: 14; CDR3: CASSQSSGHSPLHF
J: TRBJ2-5; V: TRBV7-2; size: few; length: 12; CDR3: CASSPTDYLQYF
J: TRBJ2-2; V: TRBV6-6; size: once; length: 14; CDR3: CASSPPRGGGELFF
J: TRBJ2-3; V: TRBV11-2; size: NA; length: 17; CDR3: CASSRRPAGGIGDTQYF
J: TRBJ2-3; V: TRBV5-1; size: once; length: 15; CDR3: CASSLAGALADTQYF
J: TRBJ1-1; V: TRBV5-1; size: NA; length: 16; CDR3: CASSLIGPGVNTEAFF
J: TRBJ1-2; V: TRBV29-1; size: NA; length: 13; CDR3: CSVGLRGGYGYTF
J: TRBJ2-7; V: TRBV7-3; size: NA; length: 14; CDR3: CASSLDRASYEQYF
J: TRBJ2-5; V: TRBV19; size: few; length: 15; CDR3: CASTPGQGAKETQYF